This T cell receptor (beta chain) appears in the sequencing data of a study of blood T cells in healthy people across ages. PCR was performed a second time for roughly 6 to 12 cycles using a sample-barcoded 5' primer and a J-beta primer mix. TCRdb recomputed calls from the 5' RACE reads with MiXCR, one row per CDR3 protein. The sample shows under 700,000 distinct CDR3 sequences, more than 20% of them seen only once. CDR1 and CDR2 from the germline V gene are SGHTA and FQGNSA. Trimming shortened V by 0 bases and J by 5 bases, and 13 bases separated the two germline ends. The CDR3 contains 16 residues. This clonotype came up a few times. Isolation per sample recovered at least 7 million PBMCs. This sample was also put to use in a study of T cells of mothers and their children. That work states: For each mother, over 8 million TCR beta CDR3 reads were obtained, and for each child, a few million. Similar effects of thymic selection on TCR recombination output were recorded in related and unrelated pairs. A slight, non-significant increase in overlap was found for related mother-child pairs relative to unrelated pairs.

This chain links TRBV7-2 with TRBJ1-4; TRBD1 is a possible D gene (6 bases). Sequenced: blood. The clonotype originates from a boy between 10 and 17 years old in good health. The CDR3 here is CASSLASTGSNEKLFF. DNA of the CDR3: TGTGCCAGCAGCTTAGCGAGTACAGGGTCAAATGAAAAACTGTTTTTT.